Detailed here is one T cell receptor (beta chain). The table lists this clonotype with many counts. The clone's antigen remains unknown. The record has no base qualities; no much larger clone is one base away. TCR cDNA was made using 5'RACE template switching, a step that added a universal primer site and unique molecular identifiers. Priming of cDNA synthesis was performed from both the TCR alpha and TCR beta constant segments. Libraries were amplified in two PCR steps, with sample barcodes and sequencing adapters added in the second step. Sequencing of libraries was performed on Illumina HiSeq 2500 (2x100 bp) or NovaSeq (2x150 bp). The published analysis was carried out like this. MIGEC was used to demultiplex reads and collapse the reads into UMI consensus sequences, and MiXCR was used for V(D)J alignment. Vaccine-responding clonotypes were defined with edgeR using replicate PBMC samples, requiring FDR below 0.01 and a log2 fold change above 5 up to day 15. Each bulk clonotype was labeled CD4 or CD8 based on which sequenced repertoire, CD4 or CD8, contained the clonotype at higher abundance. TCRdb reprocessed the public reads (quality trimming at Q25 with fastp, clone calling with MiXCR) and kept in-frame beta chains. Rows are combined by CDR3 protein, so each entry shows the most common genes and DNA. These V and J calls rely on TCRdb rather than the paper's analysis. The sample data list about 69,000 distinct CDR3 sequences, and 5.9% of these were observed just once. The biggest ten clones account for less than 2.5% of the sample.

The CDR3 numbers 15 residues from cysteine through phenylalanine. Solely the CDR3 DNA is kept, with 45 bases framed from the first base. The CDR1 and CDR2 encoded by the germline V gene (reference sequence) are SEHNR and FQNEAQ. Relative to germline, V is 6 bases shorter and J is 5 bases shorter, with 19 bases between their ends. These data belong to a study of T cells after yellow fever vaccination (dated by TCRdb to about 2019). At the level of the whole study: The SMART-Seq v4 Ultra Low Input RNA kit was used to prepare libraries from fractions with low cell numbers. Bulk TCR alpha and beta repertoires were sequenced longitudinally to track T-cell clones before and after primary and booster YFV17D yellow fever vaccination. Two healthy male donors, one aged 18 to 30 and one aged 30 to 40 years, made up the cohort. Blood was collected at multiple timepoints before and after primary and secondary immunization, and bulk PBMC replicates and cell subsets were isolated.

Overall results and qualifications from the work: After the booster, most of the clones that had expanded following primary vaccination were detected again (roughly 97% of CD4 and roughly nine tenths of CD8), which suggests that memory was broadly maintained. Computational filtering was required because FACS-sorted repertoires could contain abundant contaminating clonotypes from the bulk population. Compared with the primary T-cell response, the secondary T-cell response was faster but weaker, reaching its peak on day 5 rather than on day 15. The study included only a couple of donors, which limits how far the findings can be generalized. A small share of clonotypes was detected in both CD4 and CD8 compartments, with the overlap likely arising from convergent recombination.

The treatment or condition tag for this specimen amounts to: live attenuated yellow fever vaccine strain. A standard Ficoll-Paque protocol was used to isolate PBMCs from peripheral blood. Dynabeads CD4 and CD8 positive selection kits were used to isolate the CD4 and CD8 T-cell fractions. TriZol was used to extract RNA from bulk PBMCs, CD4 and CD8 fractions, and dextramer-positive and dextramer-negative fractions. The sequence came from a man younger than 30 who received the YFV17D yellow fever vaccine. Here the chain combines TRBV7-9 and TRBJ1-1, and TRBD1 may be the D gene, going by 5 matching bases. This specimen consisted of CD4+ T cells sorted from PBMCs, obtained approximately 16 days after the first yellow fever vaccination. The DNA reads TGTGCCAGCAGTCTAGTCGTGGGCTGGGGGACTGAAGCTTTCTTT. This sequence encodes CASSLVVGWGTEAFF. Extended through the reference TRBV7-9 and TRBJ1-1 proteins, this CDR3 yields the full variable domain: DTGVSQNPRHKITKRGQNVTFRCDPISEHNRLYWYRQTLGQGPEFLTYFQNEAQLEKSRLLSDRFSAERPKGSFSTLEIQRTEQGDSAMYLCASSLVVGWGTEAFFGQGTRLTVV.